This TCR beta chain emerged from a study of OX40 agonist ivuxolimab in advanced cancers. Turning to the study itself: Recorded diagnoses for dose-escalation patients were hepatocellular carcinoma, melanoma, renal cell or head and neck cancer. Previous treatment with anti-PD-1, anti-PD-L1 or anti-CTLA-4 therapy was allowed; about 44% had received some.

Overall study findings and caveats: CD4+ and CD8+ blood T cells expanded clonally by week 6 at 0.1 to 3.0 mg/kg.

This CDR3 has 18 residues. Per the germline V gene, CDR1 is MGHRA and CDR2 is YSYEKL. The V gene lost 4 bases and the J gene lost 0 bases, with 20 bases spanning the gap. The protocol was immunoSEQ multiplex PCR, while the TCRdb copy is restricted to in-frame clones and leaves out a portion. This table has 85,000 to 100,000 clones, 85% to 90% appearing once. Details on this clone: The antigen is not known.

Specimen: CD4+ or CD8+ T cells sorted from blood, collected in a trial of the OX40 agonist ivuxolimab. The chain employs TRBV4-1 and TRBJ2-3; D is perhaps TRBD2 (6 bases). The sequence was obtained from an adult with an advanced solid tumor such as melanoma, head and neck, liver or kidney cancer. CDR3 DNA sequence: TGCGCCAGCAGCCGTCCTCCGGGGGAAAGCGGGAGCACAGATACGCAGTATTTT. Translated, it gives CASSRPPGESGSTDTQYF.